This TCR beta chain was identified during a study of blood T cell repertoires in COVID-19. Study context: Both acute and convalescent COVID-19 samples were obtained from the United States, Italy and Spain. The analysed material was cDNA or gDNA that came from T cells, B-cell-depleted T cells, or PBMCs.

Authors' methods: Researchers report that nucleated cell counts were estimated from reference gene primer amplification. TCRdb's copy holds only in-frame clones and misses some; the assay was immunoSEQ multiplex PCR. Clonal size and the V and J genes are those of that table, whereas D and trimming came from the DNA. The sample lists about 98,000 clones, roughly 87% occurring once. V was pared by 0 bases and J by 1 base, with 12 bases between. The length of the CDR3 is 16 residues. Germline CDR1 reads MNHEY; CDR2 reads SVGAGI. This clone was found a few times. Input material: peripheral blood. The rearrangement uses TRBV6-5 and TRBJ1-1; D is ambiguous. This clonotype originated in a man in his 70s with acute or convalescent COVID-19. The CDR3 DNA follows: TGTGCCAGCAGTTACTCGGGGAGGGCCCGGAACACTGAAGCTTTCTTT. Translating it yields CASSYSGRARNTEAFF.